This T cell receptor beta chain was identified during a study of graft-versus-host responses after intestinal transplantation (dated by TCRdb to the early 2020s). For context, the study as a whole: The transplants that recipients got were multivisceral, liver-intestinal, or isolated intestinal. All recipients received anti-thymocyte globulin induction followed by maintenance tacrolimus and steroids for around three years. After intestinal transplantation, graft-versus-host and host-versus-graft alloreactive T cell clones in the graft, circulation and bone marrow were tracked using bulk TCR-beta CDR3 sequencing. To identify alloreactive clones, pre-transplant mixed lymphocyte reaction products were sequenced and then compared with unstimulated pre-transplant donor and recipient T cells. A cohort of 24 intestinal transplant recipients, including one retransplant, was enrolled, and a few patients lacking pretransplant specimens were excluded. Donor T cell macrochimerism was defined as a peak of at least 4% donor T cells among recipient peripheral blood mononuclear cells. Rather than being sequenced by the commercial service, samples from three later patients were sequenced in-house on an Illumina MiSeq and processed with MiXCR.

The library was made by the immunoSEQ multiplex PCR assay. For most patients, genomic DNA was isolated using the Qiagen DNeasy Blood and Tissue Kit and was shipped frozen to Adaptive Biotechnologies for TCR sequencing. High-throughput TCR-beta CDR3 sequencing of genomic DNA from most patients was performed by Adaptive Biotechnologies. In the source study's methods: Adaptive's ImmunoSEQ software supplied the TCR sequencing data for more than 15 patients, while MiXCR and VDJtools were used to process a few other patients. CD4 versus CD8 sorting errors were corrected by removing sequences found in both subsets at a frequency ratio below 5:1. CDR3 nucleotide sequences shared between donor and recipient were removed because their origin could not be assigned. To count as alloreactive, a clone needed at least 2-fold expansion over unstimulated cells and a minimum CFSE-low frequency of 0.002% (template counts) or 0.001% (read counts). A clone was considered mappable if detected in the sequenced pre-transplant spleen, lymph node, or MLR CFSE-low populations of the donor or recipient. Cumulative frequency of alloreactive clones was calculated as a percentage of all sequences weighted by copy number. The clones in this table, taken by TCRdb from immuneACCESS, are in-frame only. Not every clone is retained; where verified, under half of the shortfall comes from an unresolved V gene, and the cause of the rest is unknown. The V and J calls and clone size were taken over from that table, and D and trimming were inferred from the DNA. Recorded for this sample are more than 65,000 clones; approximately 91% of them occurred a single time. The ten largest clones capture approximately 0.35% of the sample.

The V and J ends are trimmed by 5 bases and 4 bases, leaving 11 bases between them. Sequences SGHVS (CDR1) and FQNEAQ (CDR2) are obtained from the germline V gene. Inclusive of the bounding cysteine and phenylalanine, the CDR3 is 13 residues long. The read is trimmed to its CDR3 DNA, 39 bases read in frame from base 1. What the research found in general, with its limitations: GvH clones were found in recipient bone marrow, and some of the GvH clones appeared earlier in ileal mucosa or blood, which is consistent with an intestinal mucosal origin. Patients with donor T cell macrochimerism had high GvH to HvG T cell clonal ratios in their allografts. The relatively low number and heterogeneity of intestinal transplant patients limited the conclusions. Early after transplant, peak levels of circulating GvH clones were found to be associated with declines in HvG clones.

The time point label corresponds to: cells obtained before transplantation from donor or recipient. CD3+CD4+ and CD3+CD8+ populations were FACS-sorted from unstimulated pre-transplant donor and recipient cells taken from spleen or lymph nodes. This clone was recorded only once. The clone's antigen remains unknown. There are no base qualities to consult, and no much larger clone falls within one base. Recombination linked TRBV7-8 to TRBJ1-2, with the D gene too uncertain to name. This TCR derives from a human donor who received an intestinal transplant. This sample comprised unstimulated CD4+ T cells sorted from spleen or lymph node cells, obtained before intestinal transplant. The nucleotides read TGTGCCAGCAGCCCTGGGCTACTCTATGGCTACACCTTC. This codes for CASSPGLLYGYTF.